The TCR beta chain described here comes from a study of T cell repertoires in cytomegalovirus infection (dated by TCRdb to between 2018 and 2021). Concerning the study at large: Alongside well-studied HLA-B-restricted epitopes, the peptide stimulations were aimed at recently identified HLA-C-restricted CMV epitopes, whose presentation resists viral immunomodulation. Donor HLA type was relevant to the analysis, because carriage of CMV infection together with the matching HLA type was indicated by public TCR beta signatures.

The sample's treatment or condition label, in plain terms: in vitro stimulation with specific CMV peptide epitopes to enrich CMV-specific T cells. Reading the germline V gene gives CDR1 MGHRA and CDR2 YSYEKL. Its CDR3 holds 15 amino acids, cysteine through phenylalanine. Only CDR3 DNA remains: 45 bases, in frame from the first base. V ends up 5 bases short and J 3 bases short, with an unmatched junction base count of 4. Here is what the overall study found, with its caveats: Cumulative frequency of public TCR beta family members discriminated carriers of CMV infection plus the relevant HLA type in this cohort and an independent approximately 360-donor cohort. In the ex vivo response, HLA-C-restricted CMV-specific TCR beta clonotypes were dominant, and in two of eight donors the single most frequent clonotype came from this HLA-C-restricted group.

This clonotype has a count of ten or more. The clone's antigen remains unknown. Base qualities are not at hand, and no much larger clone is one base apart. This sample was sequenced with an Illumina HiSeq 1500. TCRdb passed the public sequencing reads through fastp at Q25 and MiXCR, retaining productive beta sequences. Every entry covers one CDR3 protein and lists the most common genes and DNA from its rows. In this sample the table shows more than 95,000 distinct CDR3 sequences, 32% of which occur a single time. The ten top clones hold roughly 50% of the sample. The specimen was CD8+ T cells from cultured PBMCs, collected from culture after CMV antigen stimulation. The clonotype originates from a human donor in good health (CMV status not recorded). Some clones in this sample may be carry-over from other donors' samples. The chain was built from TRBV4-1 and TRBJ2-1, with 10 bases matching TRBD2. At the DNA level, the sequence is TGCGCCAGCAGCGGCTCTAGCGGGAGCTACAATGAGCAGTTCTTC. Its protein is CASSGSSGSYNEQFF.